This T cell receptor beta chain was recorded in a study of blood T cells in healthy people across ages. Study-wide points: Higher naive T cell percentage went strongly together with higher TCR beta diversity.

Healthy Caucasians from Russia aged about 6 to 90 served as donors. The amount of total RNA extracted per sample was at least 6 micrograms. Germline CDR1 and CDR2: MNHEY and SMNVEV (reference sequence). The trim removed 8 bases at V and 13 bases at J, leaving 7 bases unmatched. This CDR3 spans 11 amino acids. Next came a second PCR, run for about 7 to 12 cycles, which used a sample-barcoded 5' primer along with a J-beta primer mix. Each CDR3 protein is one row after TCRdb ran MiXCR on the 5' RACE reads. The data show approximately 770,000 distinct CDR3 sequences, about 62% seen once. A note on this clonotype: Its antigen is as yet unknown.

The receptor was isolated from a man under 40 in good health. Sequencing was done on a sample of blood. This chain links TRBV27 with TRBJ2-4, with 8 bases that match TRBD1. The CDR3, as DNA: TGTGCCAGCGCAGGGGGCTTTGAGCAGTACTTC. Its translation is CASAGGFEQYF.